The rows below give T cell receptor beta chains drawn from one sample of a study of T cells in Graves' hyperthyroidism and ophthalmopathy. TCRdb recomputed calls from the multiplex PCR reads with MiXCR, one row per CDR3 protein. In the table there are a few hundred thousand distinct CDR3 sequences, about 18% of which are singletons. The sample consisted of blood. The receptors were gathered from a woman younger than 30 with Graves' hyperthyroidism. Both conserved end residues are part of each CDR3. The D gene is left open where the match is weak. Size is omitted from some rows. Given values are once, few, many or a class for expanded clones.

j_call clone_size cdr3_length d_call v_call cdr3_aa cdr3_nt
TRBJ2-7 many 14 . TRBV5-1 CASSLETEAYEQYF TGCGCCAGCAGCTTGGAGACGGAGGCCTACGAGCAGTACTTC
TRBJ1-1 many 15 TRBD1 TRBV19 CASRTHRGQDTEAFF TGTGCCAGTAGGACTCACAGGGGGCAGGACACTGAAGCTTTCTTT
TRBJ1-2 many 13 . TRBV6-2/TRBV6-3 CASRWGFSYGYTF TGTGCCAGCAGGTGGGGGTTTTCCTATGGCTACACCTTC
TRBJ2-7 many 16 . TRBV6-5 CASSYRGAPVVYEQYF TGTGCCAGCAGTTACCGGGGGGCCCCCGTGGTGTACGAGCAGTACTTC
TRBJ2-7 many 13 TRBD1 TRBV6-1 CASSHDRGYEQYF TGTGCCAGCAGTCATGACAGGGGGTACGAGCAGTACTTC
TRBJ1-1 many 14 TRBD1 TRBV5-1 CASTSRGPNTEAFF TGCGCCAGCACCTCCAGGGGGCCGAACACTGAAGCTTTCTTT
TRBJ1-1 . 16 . TRBV7-3 CASSPGGSGENTEAFF TGTGCCAGCAGCCCGGGGGGGTCTGGAGAGAACACTGAAGCTTTCTTT
TRBJ2-7 many 12 . TRBV5-1 CASSLERDEQYF TGCGCCAGCAGCTTGGAGAGGGACGAGCAGTACTTC
TRBJ1-1 many 13 . TRBV10-3 CAISEAGNTEAFF TGTGCCATCAGTGAGGCAGGGAACACTGAAGCTTTCTTT
TRBJ2-5 many 20 TRBD1 TRBV28 CASSSQTGTGAISFFETQYF TGTGCCAGCAGTTCGCAAACCGGGACAGGGGCCATCTCGTTCTTTGAGACCCAGTACTTC
TRBJ1-2 . 14 TRBD1 TRBV15 CATSTRTGGVGYTF TGTGCCACCAGCACTCGGACAGGGGGCGTTGGCTACACCTTC
TRBJ2-2 . 15 . TRBV7-2 CASSPMAAGTGELFF TGTGCCAGCAGCCCGATGGCGGCGGGCACCGGGGAGCTGTTTTTT
TRBJ1-2 many 14 . TRBV20-1 CSAGGGAANYGYTF TGCAGTGCCGGGGGCGGGGCCGCAAACTATGGCTACACCTTC
TRBJ1-2 many 14 . TRBV11-2 CASSSYPAGYGYTF TGTGCCAGCAGTTCCTATCCCGCCGGCTATGGCTACACCTTC
TRBJ2-7 many 16 TRBD1 TRBV4-1 CASSQGRGTGTYEQYF TGCGCCAGCAGCCAGGGTCGCGGGACAGGGACCTACGAGCAGTACTTC
TRBJ1-1 many 16 . TRBV7-8 CASTKLWGLRVTEAFF TGTGCCAGCACCAAACTTTGGGGACTCCGGGTCACTGAAGCTTTCTTT
TRBJ1-1 many 13 . TRBV15 CATSRETITEAFF TGTGCCACCAGCAGAGAAACCATCACTGAAGCTTTCTTT
TRBJ1-1 many 14 . TRBV12-3/TRBV12-4 CASSLFMGNTEAFF TGTGCCAGCAGTTTGTTTATGGGGAACACTGAAGCTTTCTTT
TRBJ2-7 many 13 . TRBV20-1 CSARGPLDYEQYF TGCAGTGCTAGGGGACCTCTAGACTACGAGCAGTACTTC
TRBJ1-4 many 15 . TRBV28 CASSSADSTNEKLFF TGTGCCAGCAGTTCAGCTGACAGTACTAATGAAAAACTGTTTTTT
TRBJ2-7 . 14 . TRBV6-1 CASSELEGPYEQYF TGTGCCAGCAGTGAGTTAGAGGGGCCCTACGAGCAGTACTTC
TRBJ1-1 many 14 . TRBV5-1 CASSLASWSTEAFF TGCGCCAGCAGCTTGGCGTCGTGGAGCACTGAAGCTTTCTTT
TRBJ1-1 many 12 . TRBV30 CAWGLLNTEAFF TGTGCCTGGGGACTGTTGAACACTGAAGCTTTCTTT
TRBJ2-2 many 15 . TRBV28 CASSSRDKNTGELFF TGTGCCAGCAGCTCCCGGGACAAGAACACCGGGGAGCTGTTTTTT
TRBJ2-7 many 14 . TRBV28 CASSTFTASYEQYF TGTGCCAGCAGTACCTTTACAGCCTCCTACGAGCAGTACTTC
TRBJ2-5 . 16 TRBD1 TRBV2 CASSEGAGGGQETQYF TGTGCCAGCAGTGAAGGGGCAGGGGGTGGACAAGAGACCCAGTACTTC
TRBJ1-2 many 16 . TRBV20-1 CSARADGRGKSYGYTF TGCAGTGCTAGAGCGGATGGGAGGGGCAAGTCCTATGGCTACACCTTC
TRBJ1-2 many 14 . TRBV7-2 CASSLGVEGYGYTF TGTGCCAGCAGCTTAGGGGTGGAAGGCTATGGCTACACCTTC
TRBJ1-2 many 13 . TRBV6-5 CASSYSGRYGYTF TGTGCCAGCAGTTACTCAGGCCGCTATGGCTACACCTTC
TRBJ1-2 . 12 . TRBV20-1 CSAREGSYGYTF TGCAGTGCTAGAGAAGGTTCATACGGCTACACCTTC
TRBJ2-7 few 14 TRBD1 TRBV20-1 CSARDPGQNYEQYF TGCAGTGCTAGAGATCCGGGACAGAACTACGAGCAGTACTTC
TRBJ2-2 many 14 TRBD2 TRBV6-1 CASRDSGGTGELFF TGTGCCAGCAGAGATAGCGGGGGTACCGGGGAGCTGTTTTTT
TRBJ1-2 . 12 . TRBV6-1 CASISRYYGYTF TGTGCCAGCATATCTAGGTACTATGGCTACACCTTC
TRBJ1-5 many 17 . TRBV25-1 CASSQFGQRYSNQPQHF TGTGCCAGCAGTCAATTCGGACAACGCTATAGCAATCAGCCCCAGCATTTT
TRBJ2-5 many 16 TRBD1 TRBV5-1 CASSLVQRTGQETQYF TGCGCCAGCAGCTTGGTGCAAAGGACAGGGCAAGAGACCCAGTACTTC
TRBJ1-1 many 14 TRBD1 TRBV7-8 CASSEGTANTEAFF TGTGCCAGCAGCGAAGGGACAGCGAACACTGAAGCTTTCTTT
TRBJ1-2 . 16 . TRBV12-3/TRBV12-4 CASTPRILTANYGYTF TGTGCCAGCACTCCGAGAATTCTCACAGCCAACTATGGCTACACCTTC
TRBJ2-7 . 15 TRBD1 TRBV20-1 CSARVGQVRDYEQYF TGCAGTGCTAGAGTAGGACAGGTCCGTGACTACGAGCAGTACTTC
TRBJ1-5 many 14 . TRBV6-1 CASTNDGPREPQHF TGTGCCAGCACCAACGACGGCCCACGGGAGCCCCAGCATTTT
TRBJ1-5 many 15 . TRBV6-1 CASSESVWLSQPQHF TGTGCCAGCAGTGAATCAGTATGGCTGAGTCAGCCCCAGCATTTT
TRBJ1-2 . 15 TRBD1 TRBV7-8 CASSPLPGQGVGYTF TGTGCCAGCAGCCCGCTCCCGGGACAGGGGGTGGGCTACACCTTC
TRBJ2-4 many 16 . TRBV12-3/TRBV12-4 CASSYLGAGPKNIQYF TGTGCCAGCAGCTACCTCGGCGCAGGACCCAAAAACATTCAGTACTTC
TRBJ2-5 . 13 . TRBV2 CASSEGGKETQYF TGTGCCAGCAGTGAAGGAGGGAAGGAGACCCAGTACTTC
TRBJ2-7 . 14 TRBD2 TRBV28 CASSFSGTSYEQYF TGTGCCAGCAGTTTCAGCGGGACCTCCTACGAGCAGTACTTC
TRBJ1-2 . 13 . TRBV9 CASSVVPGNGYTF TGTGCCAGCAGCGTAGTGCCCGGGAACGGCTACACCTTC
TRBJ1-1 many 15 . TRBV5-1 CASGYRMTDPAEAFF TGCGCCAGCGGTTACAGGATGACAGATCCCGCTGAAGCTTTCTTT
TRBJ2-3 many 14 . TRBV6-5 CASSYSEGPDTQYF TGTGCCAGCAGTTACTCGGAGGGACCAGATACGCAGTATTTT
TRBJ1-1 many 11 . TRBV30 CAWDQTTEAFF TGTGCCTGGGACCAGACAACTGAAGCTTTCTTT
TRBJ1-3 . 16 . TRBV12-3/TRBV12-4 CASSLSGRGSGYTIYF TGTGCCAGCAGTTTATCGGGCAGAGGCTCTGGATACACCATATATTTT
TRBJ1-1 many 18 TRBD1 TRBV6-2/TRBV6-3 CASSYLPPGQGLDTEAFF TGTGCCAGCAGTTACCTTCCGCCCGGACAGGGTTTGGACACTGAAGCTTTCTTT
TRBJ2-7 many 15 . TRBV24-1 CATSPRSGSSYEQYF TGTGCCACCAGTCCTCGGTCGGGCAGCTCCTACGAGCAGTACTTC
TRBJ2-5 many 14 TRBD1 TRBV14 CASSRTGPAATQYF TGTGCCAGCAGCCGGACAGGGCCAGCGGCGACCCAGTACTTC
TRBJ2-7 many 12 . TRBV5-1 CASSPRSYEQYF TGTGCCAGCAGTCCTCGCTCCTACGAGCAGTACTTC
TRBJ1-5 many 16 . TRBV15 CATSTWTVYSNQPQHF TGTGCCACCAGCACCTGGACGGTTTATAGCAATCAGCCCCAGCATTTT
TRBJ2-7 many 14 . TRBV7-8 CASSPERRAYEQYF TGTGCCAGCAGCCCAGAACGAAGGGCCTACGAGCAGTACTTC